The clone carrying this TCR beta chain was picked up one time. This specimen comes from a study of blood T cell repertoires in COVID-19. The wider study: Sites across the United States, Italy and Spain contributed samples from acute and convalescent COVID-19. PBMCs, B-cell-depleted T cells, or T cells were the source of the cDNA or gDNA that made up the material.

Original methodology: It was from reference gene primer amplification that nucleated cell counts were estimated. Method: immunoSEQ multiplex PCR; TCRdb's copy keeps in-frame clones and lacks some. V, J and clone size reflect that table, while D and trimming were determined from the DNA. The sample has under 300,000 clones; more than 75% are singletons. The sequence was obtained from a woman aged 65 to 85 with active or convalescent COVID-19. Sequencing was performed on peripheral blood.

The CDR3 protein is CATSENRGWVQPQHF. CDR3 DNA: TGTGCCACCAGTGAAAACAGGGGGTGGGTTCAGCCCCAGCATTTT. The chain couples TRBV24-1 to TRBJ1-5, with 8 bases aligning to TRBD1. Per the germline V gene, CDR1 is KGHDR and CDR2 is SFDVKD. The CDR3 contains 15 residues. Losses at the gene ends were 4 bases for V and 6 bases for J; bases not matched to a gene: 7.